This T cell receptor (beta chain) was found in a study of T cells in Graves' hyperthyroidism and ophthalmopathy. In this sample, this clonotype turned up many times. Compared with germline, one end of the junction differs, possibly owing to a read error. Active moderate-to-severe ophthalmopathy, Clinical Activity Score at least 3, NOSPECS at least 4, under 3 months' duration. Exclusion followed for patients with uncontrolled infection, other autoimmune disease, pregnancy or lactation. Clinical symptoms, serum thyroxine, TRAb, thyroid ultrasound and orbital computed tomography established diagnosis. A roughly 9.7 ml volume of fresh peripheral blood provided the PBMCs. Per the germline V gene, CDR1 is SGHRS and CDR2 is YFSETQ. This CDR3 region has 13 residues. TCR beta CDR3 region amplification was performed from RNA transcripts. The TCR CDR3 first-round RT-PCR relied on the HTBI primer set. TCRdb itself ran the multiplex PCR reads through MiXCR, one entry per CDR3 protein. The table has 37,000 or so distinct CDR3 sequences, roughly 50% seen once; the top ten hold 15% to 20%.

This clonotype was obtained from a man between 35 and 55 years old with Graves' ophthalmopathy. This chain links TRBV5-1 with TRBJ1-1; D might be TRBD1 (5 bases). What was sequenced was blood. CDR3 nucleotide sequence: TGCGCCGGCAGCTTGAGGGGCGGCACTGAAGCTTTCTTT. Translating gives CAGSLRGGTEAFF.